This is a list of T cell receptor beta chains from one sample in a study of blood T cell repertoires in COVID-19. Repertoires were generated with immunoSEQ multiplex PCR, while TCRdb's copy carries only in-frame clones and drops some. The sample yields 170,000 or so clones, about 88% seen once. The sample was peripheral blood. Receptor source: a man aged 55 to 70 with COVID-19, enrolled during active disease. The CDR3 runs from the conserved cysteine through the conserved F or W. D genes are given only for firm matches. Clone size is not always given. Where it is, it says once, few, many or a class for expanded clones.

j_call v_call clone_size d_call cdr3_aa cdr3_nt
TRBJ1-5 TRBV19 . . CASTRGGVANQPQHF TGTGCCAGTACCAGGGGTGGGGTTGCCAATCAGCCCCAGCATTTT
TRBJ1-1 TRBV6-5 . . CASTGQLNTEAFF TGTGCCAGCACCGGACAGTTGAACACTGAAGCTTTCTTT
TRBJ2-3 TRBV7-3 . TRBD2 CASSLSPGGVGSDTQYF TGTGCCAGCAGCTTAAGCCCCGGGGGGGTCGGTTCGGATACGCAGTATTTT
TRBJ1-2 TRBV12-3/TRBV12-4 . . CASSEGQRHYTF TGTGCCAGCAGTGAAGGACAGAGACACTACACCTTC
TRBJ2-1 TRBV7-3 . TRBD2 CASSITSGGINEQFF TGTGCCAGCAGCATAACTAGCGGGGGCATTAATGAGCAGTTCTTC
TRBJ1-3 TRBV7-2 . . CASSYSPLGGNTIYF TGTGCCAGCAGCTACAGCCCCCTCGGTGGAAACACCATATATTTT
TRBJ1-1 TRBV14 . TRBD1 CASSARQGAGEAFF TGTGCCAGCAGCGCCCGACAGGGGGCGGGTGAAGCTTTCTTT
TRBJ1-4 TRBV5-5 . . CASSLGLSANEKLFF TGTGCCAGCAGCCTCGGACTCTCCGCTAATGAAAAACTGTTTTTT
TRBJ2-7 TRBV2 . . CASTSVRGSEQYF TGTGCCAGCACTTCGGTAAGGGGTAGCGAGCAGTACTTC
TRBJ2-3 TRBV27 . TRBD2 CASRLAGMSTDTQYF TGTGCCAGCAGGCTAGCGGGGATGAGCACAGATACGCAGTATTTT
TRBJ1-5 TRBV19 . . CASSIVGHSNQPQHF TGTGCCAGTAGTATAGTCGGTCATAGCAATCAGCCCCAGCATTTT
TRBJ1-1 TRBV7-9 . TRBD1 CASSQGTAQSF TGTGCCAGCAGCCAAGGGACAGCCCAGAGTTTC
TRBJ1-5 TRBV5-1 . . CASSPGILDQPQHF TGCGCCAGCAGCCCGGGGATTTTGGATCAGCCCCAGCATTTT
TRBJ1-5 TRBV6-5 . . CASSYSIPGGNQPQHF TGTGCCAGCAGTTACTCGATCCCAGGGGGCAATCAGCCCCAGCATTTT
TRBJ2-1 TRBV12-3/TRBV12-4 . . CASKEGVYNEQFF TGTGCCAGCAAGGAAGGGGTCTACAATGAGCAGTTCTTC
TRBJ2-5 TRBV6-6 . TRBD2 CASSYTAQRGEETQYF TGTGCCAGCAGTTACACCGCTCAGCGGGGGGAAGAGACCCAGTACTTC
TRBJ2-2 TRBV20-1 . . CSASRTDYANAGELFF TGCAGTGCTAGTCGGACGGACTACGCAAACGCCGGGGAGCTGTTTTTT
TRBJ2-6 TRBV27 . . CASSLGRRGNSGANVLTF TGTGCCAGCAGTTTAGGGCGGCGGGGCAACTCTGGGGCCAACGTCCTGACTTTC
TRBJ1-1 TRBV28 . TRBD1 CASSTGTGIMNTEAFF TGTGCCAGCAGTACCGGGACAGGCATAATGAACACTGAAGCTTTCTTT
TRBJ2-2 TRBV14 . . CASSQDVFGRLNTGELFF TGTGCCAGCAGCCAAGATGTTTTTGGCAGGTTGAACACCGGGGAGCTGTTTTTT
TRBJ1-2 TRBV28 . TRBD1 CASSLFAGGQGYTF TGTGCCAGCAGTTTATTTGCCGGGGGACAGGGCTACACCTTC
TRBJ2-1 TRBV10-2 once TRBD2 CASNEGVAGRDEQFF TGCGCCAGCAACGAAGGGGTAGCGGGAAGGGATGAGCAGTTCTTC
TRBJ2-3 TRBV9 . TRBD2 CASSSLAGGNTDTQYF TGTGCCAGCAGCTCTCTAGCGGGGGGTAACACAGATACGCAGTATTTT
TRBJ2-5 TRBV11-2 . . CASSFRAGALQETQYF TGTGCCAGCAGCTTTAGGGCGGGGGCCCTCCAAGAGACCCAGTACTTC
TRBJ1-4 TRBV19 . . CASSIIVRGGEKLFF TGTGCCAGTAGTATTATCGTCAGGGGAGGGGAAAAACTGTTTTTT
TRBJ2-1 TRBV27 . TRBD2 CASRTGFSGRAGAYNEQFF TGTGCCAGCAGGACAGGCTTTAGCGGGAGGGCCGGGGCCTACAATGAGCAGTTCTTC